The 8 T cell receptor beta chains presented below share a single source sample, sequenced in a study of control samples from healthy donors and cancer patients (TCRdb year 2020). The library came from the immunoSEQ multiplex PCR assay. TCRdb provides this immuneACCESS table in a form limited to in-frame rearrangements. Some clones are lacking; in checked studies, under half of them reflect an unresolved V gene, and why the rest are absent is not known. The sample has about 150,000 clones on record, 90% to 95% of them singletons. The ten largest make up around 5.4% of the sample. Specimen: blood. These receptors all stem from a man between 18 and 29 years old in good health.

The chain employs TRBV6-5 and TRBJ1-2, with a tentative D call TRBD1 (5 bases). Trimming took 2 bases from V and 5 from J, leaving 15 bases between them. Germline V gives CDR1 MNHEY, CDR2 SVGAGI. The CDR3 is 15 residues long. Written as DNA, the CDR3 is TGTGCCAGCAGTTACAAGCCGGGGGGAGTGTATGGCTACACCTTC. Amino acid sequence: CASSYKPGGVYGYTF.

The chain combines TRBV30 with TRBJ1-4; possibly TRBD1 for D (5 bases). Germline values: CDR1 GTSNPN, CDR2 SVGIG (reference sequence). This CDR3 has 13 amino acids. Trimming shortened V by 4 bases and J by 8 bases, and 14 bases separated the two germline ends. DNA for the CDR3: TGTGCCTGGAATCAGGGTTCAGAAGAAAAACTGTTTTTT. Translation: CAWNQGSEEKLFF.

The chain employs TRBV7-6 and TRBJ2-3, with TRBD2 identical over 7 bases. Germline CDR1 is SGHVS and CDR2 is FNYEAQ. V lost 5 bases, J lost 6 bases, and 17 bases stayed unmatched. The CDR3 is made up of 17 amino acids. The CDR3 protein is CASSRSWGGLTGDTQYF. The CDR3 DNA reads as TGTGCCAGCAGCCGGTCTTGGGGGGGACTAACCGGGGATACGCAGTATTTT.

The rearrangement uses TRBV10-1 and TRBJ2-7; D ambiguous. Between the trimmed V and J ends, which lost 8 bases and 4 bases, there was a span of 21 bases. The CDR3 consists of 15 residues. Germline CDR1 is WNHNN and CDR2 is SYGVQD (reference sequence). CDR3 sequence reads: CASSQESSLPYEQYF. DNA of the CDR3: TGCGCCAGCTCCCAGGAATCCAGCCTCCCTTACGAGCAGTACTTC.

The J gene is TRBJ1-5, the V gene TRBV4-3; weak D call: TRBD1 (5 bases). The CDR3 contains 17 residues. Germline assignment: CDR1 LGHNA and CDR2 YSLEER. Trimming cost V 0 bases and J 0 bases, with 12 bases left between them. This chain's CDR3 is CASSQDTGRNSNQPQHF. As DNA, the CDR3 is TGCGCCAGCAGCCAAGATACAGGCCGTAATAGCAATCAGCCCCAGCATTTT.

This clone turned up a few times. J is TRBJ2-1 and V is TRBV5-5, with 8 bases fitting TRBD2. Germline values: CDR1 SGHKS, CDR2 YYEKEE (reference sequence). The V segment lost 4 bases and the J segment 6 bases; nucleotides outside the gene matches: 15. This CDR3 is 17 amino acids long. The CDR3 DNA reads as TGTGCCAGCAGCCCCAACCCTCTCGGGGGGGCCTTCAATGAGCAGTTCTTC. This codes for CASSPNPLGGAFNEQFF. Supplemented by reference TRBV5-5 and TRBJ2-1, the full variable domain reads DAGVTQSPTHLIKTRGQQVTLRCSPISGHKSVSWYQQVLGQGPQFIFQYYEKEERGRGNFPDRFSARQFPNYSSELNVNALLLGDSALYLCASSPNPLGGAFNEQFFGPGTRLTVL.

The CDR3 DNA sequence: TGCAGCGTTGAGGAGGGTCGTGAGACCCAGTACTTC. Translated, it gives CSVEEGRETQYF. J is TRBJ2-5 and V is TRBV29-1; D is possibly TRBD2 (6 bases). The ends were cut back, 3 bases at V and 5 bases at J, with 10 bases in the middle. CDR1 is SQVTM, CDR2 ANQGSEA, per germline. This CDR3 comprises 12 residues.

Only a few counts were recorded for this clone. The chain uses TRBV3-1 (or the pseudogene TRBV3-2) and TRBJ1-6, with 7 bases matching TRBD1. Trimming removed 2 bases from V and 7 bases from J; junction bases left unmatched: 11. The CDR3 runs to 17 residues. Germline lookup yields CDR1 LGHDT and CDR2 YNNKEL (reference sequence). The DNA of the CDR3 is TGTGCCAGCAGCCAACAAGACAGGGTGTCCCCGAATTCACCCCTCCACTTT. This encodes CASSQQDRVSPNSPLHF.